This entry features one T cell receptor beta chain sequence. The antigen remains unidentified. The libraries of TRB cDNA were prepared using 5' RACE with UMI labels. After re-calling the 5' RACE reads, TCRdb lists one entry per CDR3 protein, DNA absent. Found here are over 70,000 distinct CDR3 sequences; the top ten clones hold approximately 1.1%. The data were taken from a study of CXCR3-negative and CXCR3-positive naive CD8 T cells. Study observations and caveats: Naive cells that were CXCR3-positive had more hydrophobic TRB CDR3s (compared with CXCR3-negative naive cells). CXCR3 expression partially decreased after cryopreservation; most assays used fresh PBMCs. Both naive subsets showed comparably high diversity, and memory CD8+ cells showed much lower diversity.

Germline V gives CDR1 KGHSH, CDR2 LQKENI. The CDR3 has 15 amino acids. The specimen was naive CXCR3- CD8+ T cells from blood. Subset given: CD45RO-CCR7+CD27+CD95- naive CD8+ T cells lacking CXCR3 (TNR3-). V gene TRBV18 combines with J gene TRBJ1-1. This TCR came from a human donor in good health. Some clones in this sample may be carry-over from other donors' samples. CDR3 sequence reads: CASSPGLVWDTEAFF.